These T cell receptor beta chains were read from a single sample in a study of blood T cell repertoires in COVID-19. Produced via immunoSEQ multiplex PCR; TCRdb's table is partial and in-frame only. The table has fewer than 300,000 clones, 80% to 95% seen once. Sequencing was done on a sample of peripheral blood. These receptors were collected from a person in their late teens or twenties with COVID-19, enrolled during active disease. CDR3s include the opening cysteine and the closing phenylalanine or tryptophan. The D gene is left open where the match is weak. Rows may omit the clone size; those that give it use once, few, many or a size class.

.	TRBV4-1	TRBJ1-2	TRBD1	CASSHLWGTGRANYGYTF	TGCGCCAGCAGCCACCTTTGGGGGACAGGGAGAGCTAACTATGGCTACACCTTC
.	TRBV10-3	TRBJ1-4	.	CAISESIGGDEKLFF	TGTGCCATCAGTGAGTCCATAGGGGGAGACGAAAAACTGTTTTTT
.	TRBV7-2	TRBJ2-5	TRBD2	CASSLAWGGEETQYF	TGTGCCAGCAGCTTAGCGTGGGGAGGGGAAGAGACCCAGTACTTC
.	TRBV4-2	TRBJ2-6	.	CASSQEGAASGANVLTF	TGTGCCAGCAGCCAAGAGGGAGCCGCCTCTGGGGCCAACGTCCTGACTTTC
.	TRBV11-3	TRBJ2-2	.	CASSLGTGTGELFF	TGTGCCAGCAGCTTAGGTACAGGGACCGGGGAGCTGTTTTTT
.	TRBV14	TRBJ2-5	.	CASSGSQETQYF	TGTGCCAGCAGCGGCTCCCAAGAGACCCAGTACTTC
.	TRBV28	TRBJ1-2	.	CASSLFREAGYTF	TGTGCCAGCAGTTTATTTAGGGAGGCTGGCTACACCTTC
.	TRBV6-1	TRBJ2-1	TRBD1	CASSGRQGFRSYNEQFF	TGTGCCAGCAGTGGTAGACAGGGGTTTCGCTCCTACAATGAGCAGTTCTTC
.	TRBV9	TRBJ2-3	.	CASSLSTDTQYF	TGTGCCAGCAGCCTCAGCACAGATACGCAGTATTTT
.	TRBV18	TRBJ2-1	.	CASSPPESSYNEQFF	TGTGCCAGCTCACCACCGGAGAGCTCCTACAATGAGCAGTTCTTC
once	TRBV10-3	TRBJ2-7	TRBD1	CAISERFPRDRGYEQYF	TGTGCCATCAGTGAGAGGTTCCCCCGGGACAGGGGATACGAGCAGTACTTC
.	TRBV24-1	TRBJ2-5	TRBD2	CATSDPRGLAGRGETQYF	TGTGCCACCAGTGATCCCAGAGGACTAGCGGGACGGGGGGAGACCCAGTACTTC
.	TRBV6-5	TRBJ2-7	TRBD1	CASSSPRGHYEQYF	TGTGCCAGCAGCTCCCCCAGGGGGCATTACGAGCAGTACTTC
.	TRBV4-1	TRBJ2-1	.	CASSQDRGPRQFF	TGCGCCAGCAGCCAAGATCGGGGTCCCCGACAGTTCTTC
.	TRBV7-8	TRBJ2-7	TRBD1	CASSPLGTGAYEQYF	TGTGCCAGCAGCCCCCTGGGGACAGGGGCCTACGAGCAGTACTTC
.	TRBV7-9	TRBJ2-3	TRBD2	CASSFFGAGGPSDPDTQYF	TGTGCCAGCAGCTTTTTCGGCGCGGGAGGGCCCTCAGATCCAGATACGCAGTATTTT
once	TRBV4-1	TRBJ1-4	.	CASSQGAGANEKLFF	TGCGCCAGCAGCCAAGGAGCGGGGGCTAATGAAAAACTGTTTTTT
.	TRBV2	TRBJ2-7	.	CASSDGDRQYF	TGTGCCAGCAGTGACGGGGATAGGCAGTACTTC
.	TRBV10-3	TRBJ2-3	.	CAISEGMGQVKGNTQYF	TGTGCCATCAGTGAAGGCATGGGGCAGGTCAAAGGGAATACGCAGTATTTT
.	TRBV4-3	TRBJ2-4	TRBD2	CASSQDVASGSLAKNIQYF	TGCGCCAGCAGCCAAGATGTGGCTAGCGGGAGTCTAGCCAAAAACATTCAGTACTTC
.	TRBV6-1	TRBJ2-7	.	CASSSPGEQYF	TGTGCCAGCAGTTCGCCGGGAGAGCAGTACTTC
.	TRBV27	TRBJ2-4	.	CASSSGDIQYF	TGTGCCAGCAGTTCGGGGGACATTCAGTACTTC
.	TRBV19	TRBJ1-1	TRBD1	CASSRTGGPGTEAFF	TGTGCCAGTAGTCGGACAGGGGGCCCGGGCACTGAAGCTTTCTTT
.	TRBV18	TRBJ2-7	TRBD1	CASSLGQGSEQYF	TGTGCCAGCTCACTGGGACAGGGGTCCGAGCAGTACTTC
.	TRBV2	TRBJ2-5	.	CASSVMDIRETQYF	TGTGCCAGCAGTGTCATGGACATACGGGAGACCCAGTACTTC
once	TRBV2	TRBJ1-5	TRBD1	CATSGRDRSDNQPQHF	TGTGCCACCTCAGGGAGGGACAGGTCGGATAATCAGCCCCAGCATTTT
.	TRBV28	TRBJ2-7	.	CASRGESSYEQYF	TGTGCCAGCAGGGGAGAATCGTCCTACGAGCAGTACTTC
.	TRBV6-5	TRBJ2-7	.	CASRLDSRSSYEQYF	TGTGCCAGCAGACTCGACAGCCGGAGCTCCTACGAGCAGTACTTC
.	TRBV5-8	TRBJ1-2	.	CASSLTTGPYGYTF	TGTGCCAGCAGCTTAACTACAGGGCCCTATGGCTACACCTTC
.	TRBV6-6	TRBJ1-2	.	CASAVSLRGEARGYTF	TGTGCCAGCGCGGTTTCGTTAAGGGGCGAAGCAAGAGGCTACACCTTC
.	TRBV19	TRBJ2-1	.	CASSLQRSSYNEQFF	TGTGCCAGTAGCCTCCAGAGGAGCTCCTACAATGAGCAGTTCTTC
.	TRBV19	TRBJ1-5	.	CASSLLVNQPQHF	TGTGCCAGTAGCCTTCTTGTCAATCAGCCCCAGCATTTT
.	TRBV27	TRBJ2-3	.	CASTSTGGTQYF	TGTGCCAGCACCTCCACCGGTGGTACGCAGTATTTT
.	TRBV5-1	TRBJ2-6	TRBD2	CASSQSGLAGFSGANVLTF	TGCGCCAGCAGTCAATCAGGACTAGCGGGATTCTCTGGGGCCAACGTCCTGACTTTC
many	TRBV11-2	TRBJ2-4	TRBD2	CASSLLAGAKNIQYF	TGTGCCAGCAGCTTACTAGCGGGAGCCAAAAACATTCAGTACTTC
.	TRBV19	TRBJ1-1	TRBD1	CASSPGGITEAFF	TGTGCCAGTAGTCCAGGGGGCATCACTGAAGCTTTCTTT
.	TRBV14	TRBJ2-1	.	CASSSQQGYNEQFF	TGTGCCAGCAGTAGCCAGCAGGGGTACAATGAGCAGTTCTTC
.	TRBV3-1/TRBV3-2	TRBJ1-1	TRBD1	CASSQDMGQGAEAFF	TGTGCCAGCAGCCAAGATATGGGACAGGGGGCTGAGGCTTTCTTT
.	TRBV27	TRBJ2-3	.	CASSLWGGTDTQYF	TGTGCCAGCAGTTTATGGGGGGGCACAGATACGCAGTATTTT
.	TRBV24-1	TRBJ2-2	.	CATSDPRRGGAMAAGELFF	TGTGCCACCAGTGACCCACGTCGCGGGGGCGCGATGGCCGCCGGGGAGCTGTTTTTT
.	TRBV5-4	TRBJ2-5	.	CASSLENPGQETQYF	TGTGCCAGCAGCTTGGAAAACCCGGGCCAAGAGACCCAGTACTTC